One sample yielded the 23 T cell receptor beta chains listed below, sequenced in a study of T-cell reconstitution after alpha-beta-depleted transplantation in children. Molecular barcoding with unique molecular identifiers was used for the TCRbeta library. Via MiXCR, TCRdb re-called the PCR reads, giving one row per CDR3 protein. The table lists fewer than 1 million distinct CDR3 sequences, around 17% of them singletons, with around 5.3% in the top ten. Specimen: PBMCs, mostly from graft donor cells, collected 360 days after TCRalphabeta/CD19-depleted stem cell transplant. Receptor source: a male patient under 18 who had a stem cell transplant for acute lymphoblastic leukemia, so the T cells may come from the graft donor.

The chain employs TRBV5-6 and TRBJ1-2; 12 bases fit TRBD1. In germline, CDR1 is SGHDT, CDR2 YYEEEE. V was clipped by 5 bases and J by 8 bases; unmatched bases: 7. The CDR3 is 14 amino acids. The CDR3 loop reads CASSRGQGAGGYTF. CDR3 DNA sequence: TGTGCCAGCAGTAGGGGACAGGGGGCTGGAGGCTACACCTTC.

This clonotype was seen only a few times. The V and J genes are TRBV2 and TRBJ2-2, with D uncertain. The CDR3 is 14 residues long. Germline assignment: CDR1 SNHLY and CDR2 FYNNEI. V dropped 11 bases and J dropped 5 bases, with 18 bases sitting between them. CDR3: CAGRKLIGTGELFF. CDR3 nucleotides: TGTGCCGGTCGGAAGCTAATCGGGACCGGGGAGCTGTTTTTT.

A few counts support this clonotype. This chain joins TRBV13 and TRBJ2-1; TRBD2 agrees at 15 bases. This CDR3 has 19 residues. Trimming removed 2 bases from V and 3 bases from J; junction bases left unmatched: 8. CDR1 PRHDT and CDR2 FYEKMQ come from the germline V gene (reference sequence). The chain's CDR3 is CASSLQGLAGGVVYNEQFF. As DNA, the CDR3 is TGTGCCAGCAGCTTACAGGGACTAGCGGGAGGAGTGGTCTACAATGAGCAGTTCTTC.

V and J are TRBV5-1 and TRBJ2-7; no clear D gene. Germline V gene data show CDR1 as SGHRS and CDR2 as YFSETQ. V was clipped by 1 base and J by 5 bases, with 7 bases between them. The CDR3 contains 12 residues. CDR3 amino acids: CASSLTLNEQYF. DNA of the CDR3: TGCGCCAGCAGCTTGACCCTAAACGAGCAGTACTTC.

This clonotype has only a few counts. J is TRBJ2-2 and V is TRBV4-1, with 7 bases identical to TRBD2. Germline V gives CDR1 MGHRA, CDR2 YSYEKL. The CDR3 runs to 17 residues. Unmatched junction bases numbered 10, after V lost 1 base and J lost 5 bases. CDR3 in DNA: TGCGCCAGCAGCCAAGCTCGGGCGGGAGTGAGTACCGGGGAGCTGTTTTTT. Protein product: CASSQARAGVSTGELFF.

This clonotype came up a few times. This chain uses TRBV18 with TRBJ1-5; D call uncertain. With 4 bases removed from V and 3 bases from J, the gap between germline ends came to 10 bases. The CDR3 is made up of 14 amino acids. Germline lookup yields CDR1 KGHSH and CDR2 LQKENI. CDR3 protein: CASSQGPNNQPQHF. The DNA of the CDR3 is TGTGCCAGCTCACAAGGACCGAACAATCAGCCCCAGCATTTT.

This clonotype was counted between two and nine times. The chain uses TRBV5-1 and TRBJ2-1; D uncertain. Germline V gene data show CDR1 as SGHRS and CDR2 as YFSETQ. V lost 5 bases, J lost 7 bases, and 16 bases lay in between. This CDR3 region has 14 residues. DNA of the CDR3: TGCGCCAGCAGTGGATCCTCCCGTCGTAATGAGCAGTTCTTC. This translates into CASSGSSRRNEQFF.

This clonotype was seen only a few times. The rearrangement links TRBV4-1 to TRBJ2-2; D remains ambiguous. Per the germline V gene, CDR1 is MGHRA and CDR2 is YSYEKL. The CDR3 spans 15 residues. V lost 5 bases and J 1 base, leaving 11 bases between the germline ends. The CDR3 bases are TGCGCCAGCAGCTTCTGGCAGGAGAACACCGGGGAGCTGTTTTTT. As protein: CASSFWQENTGELFF.

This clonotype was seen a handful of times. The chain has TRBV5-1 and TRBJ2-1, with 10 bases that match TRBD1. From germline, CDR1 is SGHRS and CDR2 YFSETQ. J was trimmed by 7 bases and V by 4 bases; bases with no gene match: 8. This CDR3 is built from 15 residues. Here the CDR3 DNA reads TGCGCCAGCAGCCCACGACAGGGGGCTCTTAATGAGCAGTTCTTC. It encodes CASSPRQGALNEQFF.

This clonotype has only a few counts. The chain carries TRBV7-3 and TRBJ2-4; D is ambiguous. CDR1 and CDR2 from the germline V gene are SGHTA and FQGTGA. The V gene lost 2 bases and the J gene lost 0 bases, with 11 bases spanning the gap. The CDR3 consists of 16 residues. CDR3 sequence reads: CASSLGHSPAKNIQYF. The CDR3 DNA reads TGTGCCAGCAGCTTAGGGCACAGCCCAGCCAAAAACATTCAGTACTTC.

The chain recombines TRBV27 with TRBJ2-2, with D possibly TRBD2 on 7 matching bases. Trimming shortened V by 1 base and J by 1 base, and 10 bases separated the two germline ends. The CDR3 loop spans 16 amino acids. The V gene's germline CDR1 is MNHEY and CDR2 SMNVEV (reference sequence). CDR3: CASSLLGGLNTGELFF. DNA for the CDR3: TGTGCCAGCAGTTTATTGGGGGGGCTGAACACCGGGGAGCTGTTTTTT.

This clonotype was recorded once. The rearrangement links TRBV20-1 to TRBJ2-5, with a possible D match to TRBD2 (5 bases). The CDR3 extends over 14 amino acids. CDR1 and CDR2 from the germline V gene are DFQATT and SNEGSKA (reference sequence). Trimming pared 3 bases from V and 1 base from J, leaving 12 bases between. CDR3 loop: CSASGRGFQETQYF. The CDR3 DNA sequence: TGCAGTGCTAGCGGCAGAGGGTTCCAAGAGACCCAGTACTTC.

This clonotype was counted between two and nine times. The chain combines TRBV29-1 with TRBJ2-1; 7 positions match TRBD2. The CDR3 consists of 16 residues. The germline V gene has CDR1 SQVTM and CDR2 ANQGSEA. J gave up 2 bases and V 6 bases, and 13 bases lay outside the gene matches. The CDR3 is CSVLGRVGFTYNEQFF. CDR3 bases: TGCAGCGTCCTGGGGAGGGTAGGGTTTACCTACAATGAGCAGTTCTTC.

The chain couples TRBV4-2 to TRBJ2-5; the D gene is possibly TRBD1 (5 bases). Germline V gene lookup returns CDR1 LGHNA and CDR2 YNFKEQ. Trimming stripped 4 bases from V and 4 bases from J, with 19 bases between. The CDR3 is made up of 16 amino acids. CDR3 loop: CASSPYLGQGGETQYF. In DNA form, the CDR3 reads TGTGCCAGCAGCCCTTACCTAGGTCAGGGCGGAGAGACCCAGTACTTC.

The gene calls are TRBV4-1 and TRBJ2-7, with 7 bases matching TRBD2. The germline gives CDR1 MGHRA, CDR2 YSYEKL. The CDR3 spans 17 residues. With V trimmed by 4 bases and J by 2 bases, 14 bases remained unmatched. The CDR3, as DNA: TGCGCCAGCAGCCCTCGGGGTCGTCTAGCGGAGGCCTACGAGCAGTACTTC. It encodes CASSPRGRLAEAYEQYF.

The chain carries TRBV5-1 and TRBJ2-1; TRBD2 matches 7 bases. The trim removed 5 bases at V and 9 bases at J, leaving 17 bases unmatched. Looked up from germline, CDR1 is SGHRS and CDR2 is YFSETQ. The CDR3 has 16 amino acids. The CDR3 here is CASRPERERVRSEQFF. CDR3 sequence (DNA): TGCGCCAGCAGACCAGAGCGGGAACGGGTCCGTAGTGAGCAGTTCTTC.

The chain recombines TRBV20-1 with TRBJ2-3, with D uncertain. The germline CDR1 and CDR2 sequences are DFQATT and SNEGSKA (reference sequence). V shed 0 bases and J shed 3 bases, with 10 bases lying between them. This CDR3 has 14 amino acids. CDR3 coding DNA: TGCAGTGCTAGAGACCAGGTGGGGACAGATACGCAGTATTTT. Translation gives CSARDQVGTDTQYF.

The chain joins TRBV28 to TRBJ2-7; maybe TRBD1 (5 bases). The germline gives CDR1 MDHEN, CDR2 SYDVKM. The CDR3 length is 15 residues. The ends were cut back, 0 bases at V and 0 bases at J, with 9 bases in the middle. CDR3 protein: CASSLWTALSYEQYF. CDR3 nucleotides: TGTGCCAGCAGTTTATGGACAGCCCTCTCCTACGAGCAGTACTTC.

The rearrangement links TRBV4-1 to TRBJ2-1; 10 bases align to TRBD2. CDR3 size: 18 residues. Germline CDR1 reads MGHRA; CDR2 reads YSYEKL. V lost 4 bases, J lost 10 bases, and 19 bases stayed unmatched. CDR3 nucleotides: TGCGCCAGCAGCCTAAGGCCGGGACTAGCGCCCCAGGGGCCCGAGCAGTTCTTC. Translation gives CASSLRPGLAPQGPEQFF.

The CDR3 DNA reads as TGCGCCAGCAGCTTCCAGGGTCAGGAAAAACTGTTTTTT. It codes for CASSFQGQEKLFF. The V gene is TRBV5-1, the J gene TRBJ1-4; a possible D gene is TRBD1 (5 bases). CDR3 length: 13 amino acids. The germline gives CDR1 SGHRS, CDR2 YFSETQ. The V end lost 2 bases, the J end lost 8 bases, and 10 bases lay between the germline ends.

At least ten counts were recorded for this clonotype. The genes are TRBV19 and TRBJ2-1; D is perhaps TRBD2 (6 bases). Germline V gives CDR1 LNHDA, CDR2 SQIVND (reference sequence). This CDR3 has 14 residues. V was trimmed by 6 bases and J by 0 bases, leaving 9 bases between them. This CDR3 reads CASSEGGSYNEQFF. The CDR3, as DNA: TGTGCCAGTAGCGAGGGAGGCTCCTACAATGAGCAGTTCTTC. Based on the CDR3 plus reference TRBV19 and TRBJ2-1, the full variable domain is DGGITQSPKYLFRKEGQNVTLSCEQNLNHDAMYWYRQDPGQGLRLIYYSQIVNDFQKGDIAEGYSVSREKKESFPLTVTSAQKNPTAFYLCASSEGGSYNEQFFGPGTRLTVL.

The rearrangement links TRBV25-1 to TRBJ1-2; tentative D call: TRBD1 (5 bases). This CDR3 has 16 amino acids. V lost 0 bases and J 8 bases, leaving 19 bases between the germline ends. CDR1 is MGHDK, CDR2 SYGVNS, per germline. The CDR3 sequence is CASSEYNVRGSTGYTF. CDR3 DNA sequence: TGTGCCAGCAGTGAATATAACGTACGGGGGTCAACGGGCTACACCTTC.

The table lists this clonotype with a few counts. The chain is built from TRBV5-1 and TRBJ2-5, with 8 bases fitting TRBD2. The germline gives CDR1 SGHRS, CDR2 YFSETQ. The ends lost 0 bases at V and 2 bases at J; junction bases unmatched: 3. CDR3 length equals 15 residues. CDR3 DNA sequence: TGCGCCAGCAGCTTGGGTGCTAGCGGGCAAGAGACCCAGTACTTC. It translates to CASSLGASGQETQYF. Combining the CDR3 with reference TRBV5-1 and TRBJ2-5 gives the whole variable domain KAGVTQTPRYLIKTRGQQVTLSCSPISGHRSVSWYQQTPGQGLQFLFEYFSETQRNKGNFPGRFSGRQFSNSRSEMNVSTLELGDSALYLCASSLGASGQETQYFGPGTRLLVL.